This TCR beta chain appears in the sequencing data of a study of Graves' ophthalmopathy and Graves' hyperthyroidism. No progression to ophthalmopathy over 18 months defined stable hyperthyroidism. Among the exclusions were patients with other autoimmune diseases, uncontrolled infections, pregnancy or lactation. With 3 bases removed from V and 3 bases from J, the gap between germline ends came to 11 bases. The CDR3 covers 14 residues. Investigators amplified TCR beta CDR3 regions from RNA transcripts. Second-round multiplex PCR came after first-round RT-PCR with HTBI primers. TCRdb re-derived calls from the multiplex PCR reads in MiXCR, one entry per CDR3 protein. The profile shows 400,000 to 500,000 distinct CDR3 sequences, around 21% of them singletons.

This chain uses TRBV12-3 or TRBV12-4 with TRBJ1-1; D remains ambiguous. The receptor's source is a woman younger than 35 with stable Graves' hyperthyroidism. The sample was peripheral blood. CDR3 sequence: CASSLGERYTEAFF. In DNA form, the CDR3 reads TGTGCCAGCAGTTTGGGAGAGCGCTACACTGAAGCTTTCTTT.